Each of the 21 T cell receptor beta chains below was sequenced from the same sample in a study of T cells in Graves' hyperthyroidism and ophthalmopathy. Researchers took RNA transcripts and amplified the TCR beta CDR3 regions from them. First-round RT-PCR with HTBI primers amplified the TCR CDR3 region. MiXCR, run by TCRdb on the multiplex PCR reads, gives a single entry per CDR3 protein. The repertoire holds under 800,000 distinct CDR3 sequences, with 13% to 15% as singletons. The source material was blood. These receptors originate from a woman in her late teens or twenties with Graves' hyperthyroidism.

The V gene is TRBV2, the J gene TRBJ2-7; D gene uncertain. Germline V gene lookup returns CDR1 SNHLY and CDR2 FYNNEI. This CDR3 spans 14 amino acids. V was cut by 4 bases and J by 1 base, with 11 bases left in between. CDR3 sequence reads: CASSGSRSSYEQYF. As DNA, the CDR3 is TGTGCCAGCAGTGGTTCCAGGAGTTCCTACGAGCAGTACTTC. The entire variable domain, with the rest obtained from reference TRBV2 and TRBJ2-7, is as follows: EPEVTQTPSHQVTQMGQEVILRCVPISNHLYFYWYRQILGQKVEFLVSFYNNEISEKSEIFDDQFSVERPDGSNFTLKIRSTKLEDSAMYFCASSGSRSSYEQYFGPGTRLTVT.

The rearrangement uses TRBV9 and TRBJ1-1; TRBD1 is a possible D gene (6 bases). The germline V gene has CDR1 SGDLS and CDR2 YYNGEE. This CDR3 spans 15 amino acids. Trimming left V 3 bases short and J 1 base short, with 13 bases between. CDR3 in amino acids: CASSGVGGRNTEAFF. The CDR3 DNA follows: TGTGCCAGCAGCGGGGTCGGGGGGCGGAACACTGAAGCTTTCTTT. Full variable domain (missing parts from reference TRBV9 and TRBJ1-1): DSGVTQTPKHLITATGQRVTLRCSPRSGDLSVYWYQQSLDQGLQFLIQYYNGEERAKGNILERFSAQQFPDLHSELNLSSLELGDSALYFCASSGVGGRNTEAFFGQGTRLTVV.

This clonotype was recorded at least ten times. V is TRBV25-1 and J is TRBJ2-1; perhaps TRBD1 as D (5 bases). V was trimmed by 2 bases and J by 5 bases, leaving 13 bases between them. CDR1 is MGHDK and CDR2 is SYGVNS in the germline V gene. The CDR3 spans 15 residues. CDR3 region: CASSELRVRDNEQFF. The CDR3 DNA sequence: TGTGCCAGCAGTGAACTCAGGGTCAGGGACAATGAGCAGTTCTTC.

This clonotype was detected many times. V is TRBV30 and J is TRBJ2-1; 12 bases fit TRBD2. Trimming at V came to 3 bases and at J to 7 bases, leaving 7 bases not matched to a gene. From germline, CDR1 is GTSNPN and CDR2 SVGIG (reference sequence). The CDR3 totals 15 residues. The DNA for the CDR3 is TGTGCCTGGAGACCTTCTAGCGGGAGGGGGAATGAGCAGTTCTTC. Translating gives CAWRPSSGRGNEQFF.

This clonotype has ten or more counts. The chain uses TRBV18 and TRBJ1-1; D not certain. CDR3 size: 15 residues. Germline V gives CDR1 KGHSH, CDR2 LQKENI. The V end was cut by 3 bases, the J end by 1 base, with 12 bases between. The CDR3 loop reads CASSPPQGPNTEAFF. The CDR3 DNA reads TGTGCCAGCTCACCCCCCCAAGGGCCGAACACTGAAGCTTTCTTT. The whole variable domain, filled in from reference TRBV18 and TRBJ1-1, reads NAGVMQNPRHLVRRRGQEARLRCSPMKGHSHVYWYRQLPEEGLKFMVYLQKENIIDESGMPKERFSAEFPKEGPSILRIQQVVRGDSAAYFCASSPPQGPNTEAFFGQGTRLTVV.

This clonotype has just a few counts. The rearrangement uses TRBV10-3 and TRBJ1-3; D ambiguous. Germline assignment: CDR1 ENHRY and CDR2 SYGVKD. Between the trimmed V and J ends, which lost 5 bases and 9 bases, there was a span of 11 bases. This CDR3 is 12 amino acids long. The CDR3 DNA follows: TGTGCCATCAGTCTCGATAGAACCACCATATATTTT. Amino acid sequence: CAISLDRTTIYF.

This clonotype was recorded many times. The V call is TRBV2, the J call TRBJ2-2, with 9 bases matching TRBD2. This CDR3 is built from 14 residues. Germline values: CDR1 SNHLY, CDR2 FYNNEI. The V and J ends lost 4 bases and 5 bases, in that order; junction bases with no gene match: 2. CDR3 in amino acids: CASSVTSGTGELFF. CDR3 DNA: TGTGCCAGCAGTGTAACTAGCGGGACCGGGGAGCTGTTTTTT.

This clonotype was counted ten times or more. The genes are TRBV20-1 and TRBJ1-5, with 8 bases matching TRBD1. CDR3 size: 14 residues. Per germline, CDR1 DFQATT and CDR2 SNEGSKA (reference sequence). V was clipped by 0 bases and J by 6 bases; unmatched bases: 4. The CDR3 DNA reads TGCAGTGCTAGAGATAGCAGGGGGCGTCAGCCCCAGCATTTT. Translated: CSARDSRGRQPQHF.

This clonotype was detected a few times. The chain employs TRBV4-1 and TRBJ1-4, with a tentative D call TRBD1 (6 bases). V shed 5 bases and J shed 10 bases, with 20 bases lying between them. This CDR3 has 15 amino acids. Germline CDR1 is MGHRA and CDR2 is YSYEKL. CDR3 in amino acids: CASSTHVTGSGKLFF. CDR3 nucleotide sequence: TGCGCCAGCAGCACGCACGTAACAGGGTCAGGAAAACTGTTTTTT.

The rearrangement uses TRBV29-1 and TRBJ2-1, with TRBD1 identical over 9 bases. The V segment lost 4 bases and the J segment 7 bases; nucleotides outside the gene matches: 11. Germline CDR1 and CDR2: SQVTM and ANQGSEA. This CDR3 is 15 amino acids long. CDR3 region: CSVGPGDRAGNEQFF. Here the CDR3 DNA reads TGCAGCGTTGGCCCCGGGGACAGGGCTGGGAATGAGCAGTTCTTC.

This clonotype has a count of ten or more. V usage is TRBV6-2 or TRBV6-3 and J usage is TRBJ1-5; tentative D call: TRBD1 (6 bases). The CDR3 has 18 amino acids. The germline CDR1 and CDR2 sequences are MNHEY and SVGEGT. V was cut by 2 bases and J by 0 bases, with 17 bases left in between. CDR3 sequence reads: CASSYPTDSTYSNQPQHF. The DNA for the CDR3 is TGTGCCAGCAGTTACCCGACGGACAGCACTTATAGCAATCAGCCCCAGCATTTT.

This clonotype was counted a single time. The chain uses TRBV20-1 and TRBJ1-5; weak D call: TRBD1 (6 bases). This CDR3 spans 15 amino acids. V dropped 3 bases and J dropped 0 bases, with 12 bases sitting between them. Per germline, CDR1 DFQATT and CDR2 SNEGSKA (reference sequence). DNA of the CDR3: TGCAGTGCTAGCCCAGGGGAGAATAGCAATCAGCCCCAGCATTTT. It codes for CSASPGENSNQPQHF.

This clonotype was seen only a few times. This rearrangement joins TRBV12-3 or TRBV12-4 to TRBJ2-3; D is unresolved. The CDR3 has 11 residues. Trimming left V 5 bases short and J 7 bases short, with 7 bases between. CDR3 residues: CASSQTHTQYF. CDR3 bases: TGTGCCAGCAGTCAGACGCATACGCAGTATTTT.

This clonotype has ten or more counts. CDR3: CASSPRELSSSYEQYF. For the CDR3, the DNA is TGTGCCAGCAGTCCCCGTGAGCTGTCGAGCTCCTACGAGCAGTACTTC. The chain links TRBV28 to TRBJ2-7; D is unclear. The CDR3 loop spans 16 amino acids. Germline CDR1 is MDHEN and CDR2 is SYDVKM. Trimming took off 5 bases at V and 0 bases at J, with 17 bases between the two ends.

This clonotype was picked up a small number of times. The V gene is TRBV11-2, the J gene TRBJ2-3, with TRBD2 as a possible D gene (5 bases). CDR3 length: 15 residues. Germline CDR1 is SGHAT and CDR2 is FQNNGV. V dropped 7 bases and J dropped 4 bases, with 18 bases sitting between them. This CDR3 reads CASTADGNLADTQYF. CDR3 nucleotide sequence: TGTGCCAGCACTGCTGACGGGAACCTCGCAGATACGCAGTATTTT.

This clonotype was detected only a few times. The rearrangement joins TRBV6-1 to TRBJ2-5, with D possibly called TRBD1 or TRBD2 (6 bases each). The V end was cut by 8 bases, the J end by 2 bases, with 12 bases between. Germline CDR1 and CDR2: MNHNS and SASEGT. This CDR3 is built from 13 residues. The CDR3 region is CASWGGQQETQYF. The CDR3 nucleotides are TGTGCCAGCTGGGGAGGACAGCAAGAGACCCAGTACTTC.

This clonotype has at least ten counts. This chain connects TRBV15 to TRBJ2-7; no clear D gene. The CDR3 is 16 residues long. With 1 base removed from V and 7 bases from J, the gap between germline ends came to 20 bases. Germline loops: CDR1 LNHNV, CDR2 YYDKDF (reference sequence). CDR3 region: CATSRAYRSAKEEQYF. The DNA for the CDR3 is TGTGCCACCAGCAGAGCTTATCGATCGGCGAAAGAAGAGCAGTACTTC.

This clonotype was seen many times. Relative to the germline gene, one junction end is altered; a read error may explain this. The CDR3 loop reads CSASEHWGEETQYF. CDR3 coding DNA: TGCAGTGCTAGCGAACATTGGGGGGAAGAGACCCAATACTTC. This rearrangement joins TRBV20-1 to TRBJ2-5, with D tentatively TRBD2 (6 bases). The CDR3 contains 14 residues. CDR1 DFQATT and CDR2 SNEGSKA come from the germline V gene (reference sequence).

The chain is built from TRBV30 and TRBJ2-1, with D possibly TRBD2 on 6 matching bases. This CDR3 is 12 amino acids long. Trimming took off 2 bases at V and 7 bases at J, with 9 bases between the two ends. Germline V gives CDR1 GTSNPN, CDR2 SVGIG (reference sequence). As DNA, the CDR3 is TGTGCCTGGAGTCCAGCGGGTAATGAGCAGTTCTTC. Its translation: CAWSPAGNEQFF.

The rearrangement uses TRBV6-2 or TRBV6-3 and TRBJ1-1; D is unclear. V dropped 5 bases and J dropped 3 bases, with 16 bases sitting between them. The CDR3 length is 15 residues. CDR1 MNHEY and CDR2 SVGEGT come from the germline V gene. The CDR3 protein is CASSRSGGRDTEAFF. Here the CDR3 DNA reads TGTGCCAGCAGTCGGAGCGGTGGCCGGGACACTGAAGCTTTCTTT.

J is TRBJ2-5 and V is TRBV9; the match to TRBD2 covers 16 bases. V dropped 3 bases and J dropped 2; count of bases not matched to a gene: 10. The CDR3 has 19 residues. In germline, CDR1 is SGDLS, CDR2 YYNGEE. This chain's CDR3 is CASSANLAGLAGGQETQYF. The CDR3 nucleotides are TGTGCCAGCAGCGCCAATCTCGCGGGACTAGCGGGAGGGCAAGAGACCCAGTACTTC.